These 18 T cell receptor beta chains came from one sample sequenced in a study of blood T cell repertoires in COVID-19. Using immunoSEQ multiplex PCR, the repertoire was profiled, and TCRdb retains in-frame clones only, with some absent. Of fewer than 250,000 clones listed, roughly 86% are singletons. The specimen sequenced was peripheral blood. Receptors originate from a woman in her fifties or sixties who had recovered from COVID-19.

Turning to this clone: This same CDR3 is encoded by further DNA sequences in the sample. The rearrangement uses TRBV27 and TRBJ2-3; no reliable D call. There are 12 residues in the CDR3. Germline CDR1 and CDR2: MNHEY and SMNVEV (reference sequence). Deletions cut 5 bases from V and 0 bases from J, with 3 bases between. The CDR3 nucleotides are TGTGCCAGCAGTCCTAGCACAGATACGCAGTATTTT. This translates into CASSPSTDTQYF.

The chain combines TRBV7-3 with TRBJ2-6; a possible D gene is TRBD1 (6 bases). Trimming left V 5 bases short and J 0 bases short, with 17 bases between. Germline-derived CDR1 and CDR2 are SGHTA and FQGTGA. The CDR3 is made up of 18 amino acids. CDR3 coding DNA: TGTGCCAGCAGCCCAACAGGGACCCGAATCTCTGGGGCCAACGTCCTGACTTTC. This codes for CASSPTGTRISGANVLTF.

This clone has only one observation. The chain is built from TRBV18 and TRBJ2-7; no definite D call. V dropped 8 bases and J dropped 4 bases, with 9 bases sitting between them. The CDR3 is 11 residues long. CDR1 is KGHSH and CDR2 is LQKENI in the germline V gene. CDR3: CASAYSYEQYF. The CDR3 coding sequence is TGTGCCAGCGCCTACTCATACGAGCAGTACTTC.

The V gene is TRBV5-6, the J gene TRBJ2-1; possibly TRBD1 for D (5 bases). The CDR3 consists of 15 residues. In germline, CDR1 is SGHDT, CDR2 YYEEEE. Trimming removed 2 bases from V and 7 bases from J, with 16 bases in between. The CDR3 loop is CASSLNQGGSNEQFF. The CDR3 nucleotides read TGTGCCAGCAGCTTAAATCAGGGTGGCTCGAATGAGCAGTTCTTC.

This clone was seen only once. V usage is TRBV4-2 and J usage is TRBJ1-2; 9 bases are shared with TRBD1. CDR1 is LGHNA, CDR2 YNFKEQ, per germline. The ends lost 0 bases at V and 8 bases at J; junction bases unmatched: 7. This CDR3 comprises 15 residues. The CDR3 DNA follows: TGTGCCAGCAGCCAAGACAAACAGGGGGCTTGGGGCTACACCTTC. This codes for CASSQDKQGAWGYTF.

This clone was counted a single time. The chain couples TRBV28 to TRBJ1-1; D gene unclear. Between the trimmed V and J ends, which lost 7 bases and 1 base, there was a span of 7 bases. The CDR3 covers 12 residues. CDR1 is MDHEN, CDR2 SYDVKM, per germline. This CDR3 is CASTSSNTEAFF. The CDR3 nucleotides read TGTGCCAGCACCTCCTCGAACACTGAAGCTTTCTTT.

The chain is built from TRBV5-1 and TRBJ2-5, with 9 bases that match TRBD2. Germline assignment: CDR1 SGHRS and CDR2 YFSETQ. Losses at the gene ends were 0 bases for V and 5 bases for J; bases not matched to a gene: 8. CDR3 size: 16 residues. CDR3 sequence (DNA): TGCGCCAGCAGCTTGGGAAGCGTAGCGGGGGCTGAGACCCAGTACTTC. Protein sequence: CASSLGSVAGAETQYF.

The rearrangement uses TRBV6-5 and TRBJ1-1, with TRBD1 as a possible D gene (5 bases). The V gene's germline CDR1 is MNHEY and CDR2 SVGAGI. Trimming took 2 bases from V and 1 from J, leaving 11 bases between them. The CDR3 is 15 residues long. CDR3 sequence (DNA): TGTGCCAGCAGTTACCAGAGGACACCGAACACTGAAGCTTTCTTT. This gives the protein CASSYQRTPNTEAFF.

The genes are TRBV25-1 and TRBJ1-5; unclear D gene. Looked up from germline, CDR1 is MGHDK and CDR2 is SYGVNS. Trimming removed 0 bases at V and 6 bases at J, with 9 bases between. There are 14 residues in the CDR3. This CDR3 reads CASSEYARGQPQHF. Here the CDR3 DNA reads TGTGCCAGCAGTGAATATGCCCGGGGTCAGCCCCAGCATTTT. Drawing the rest from reference TRBV25-1 and TRBJ1-5, the complete variable domain is EADIYQTPRYLVIGTGKKITLECSQTMGHDKMYWYQQDPGMELHLIHYSYGVNSTEKGDLSSESTVSRIRTEHFPLTLESARPSHTSQYLCASSEYARGQPQHFGDGTRLSIL.

For the CDR3, the DNA is TGTGCCAGCAGCCAAGGGGAGAGCGGTGAGCAGTTCTTC. It encodes CASSQGESGEQFF. The V gene is TRBV14, the J gene TRBJ2-1; D possibly corresponds to TRBD2 (5 bases). Germline V lookup: CDR1 SGHDN, CDR2 FVKESK. Trimming removed 1 base from V and 9 bases from J, with 10 bases in between. The CDR3 contains 13 residues.

The J gene is TRBJ1-2, the V gene TRBV18, with TRBD1 matching over 9 bases. This CDR3 has 15 residues. The V segment lost 5 bases and the J segment 7 bases; nucleotides outside the gene matches: 11. Per the germline V gene, CDR1 is KGHSH and CDR2 is LQKENI. This chain's CDR3 is CASSDPGQGLPGYTF. The CDR3 DNA follows: TGTGCCAGCTCAGACCCGGGACAGGGTTTGCCTGGCTACACCTTC.

The genes are TRBV27 and TRBJ2-5, with 14 bases matching TRBD2. This CDR3 region has 14 residues. Trimming at V came to 3 bases and at J to 13 bases, leaving 7 bases not matched to a gene. CDR1 and CDR2 from the germline V gene are MNHEY and SMNVEV (reference sequence). The CDR3 DNA follows: TGTGCCAGCAGTTTTGGACTAGCGGGGGGTCCTCGGTACTTC. Translated, it gives CASSFGLAGGPRYF.

CDR3 loop: CASSQGLGQGSNEKLFF. The DNA for the CDR3 is TGCGCCAGCAGCCAAGGGTTGGGACAGGGCTCTAATGAAAAACTGTTTTTT. V is TRBV4-3 and J is TRBJ1-4; 9 bases are a match to TRBD1. V shed 1 base, J shed 3 bases, and the junction held 6 bases outside the gene matches. In germline, CDR1 is LGHNA, CDR2 YSLEER. The CDR3 loop spans 17 amino acids.

The chain has TRBV6-4 and TRBJ2-1; TRBD2 matches 9 bases. This CDR3 spans 17 amino acids. Germline V gene data show CDR1 as MRHNA and CDR2 as SNTAGT. V lost 0 bases to trimming and J lost 3 bases; unmatched junction nucleotides: 6. The CDR3 is CASSDSGRRGGYNEQFF. CDR3 sequence (DNA): TGTGCCAGCAGTGACTCGGGAAGGCGGGGGGGCTACAATGAGCAGTTCTTC.

V is TRBV7-2 and J is TRBJ2-3; perhaps TRBD2 as D (5 bases). There are 14 residues in the CDR3. Trimming took 2 bases from V and 4 from J, leaving 10 bases between them. Germline V CDR1 and CDR2: SGHTA, FQGNSA. CDR3 sequence reads: CASSLPTRSDTQYF. CDR3 in DNA: TGTGCCAGCAGCTTACCAACTAGGTCAGATACGCAGTATTTT.

The rearrangement links TRBV7-9 to TRBJ2-7, with TRBD1 identical over 10 bases. J was trimmed by 3 bases and V by 5 bases; bases with no gene match: 7. Germline CDR1 is SEHNR and CDR2 is FQNEAQ (reference sequence). The CDR3 runs to 15 residues. CDR3 loop: CASSPPRTGGYEQYF. The DNA for the CDR3 is TGTGCCAGCAGCCCTCCCCGGACAGGGGGCTACGAGCAGTACTTC.

The chain joins TRBV28 to TRBJ1-2, with 8 bases identical to TRBD1. The length of the CDR3 is 14 residues. J gave up 7 bases and V 6 bases, and 10 bases lay outside the gene matches. Germline assignment: CDR1 MDHEN and CDR2 SYDVKM. CDR3 nucleotides: TGTGCCAGCAGGGGGACAGGAGCTCTGGGTGGCTACACCTTC. Amino acids: CASRGTGALGGYTF.

This chain connects TRBV28 to TRBJ1-2, with 9 bases identical to TRBD1. V lost 1 base and J lost 4; bases outside the gene matches: 7. The CDR3 is made up of 16 amino acids. Germline CDR1 reads MDHEN; CDR2 reads SYDVKM. This chain's CDR3 is CASSLLIRQGGYGYTF. Here the CDR3 DNA reads TGTGCCAGCAGTTTATTAATCCGACAGGGGGGCTATGGCTACACCTTC.